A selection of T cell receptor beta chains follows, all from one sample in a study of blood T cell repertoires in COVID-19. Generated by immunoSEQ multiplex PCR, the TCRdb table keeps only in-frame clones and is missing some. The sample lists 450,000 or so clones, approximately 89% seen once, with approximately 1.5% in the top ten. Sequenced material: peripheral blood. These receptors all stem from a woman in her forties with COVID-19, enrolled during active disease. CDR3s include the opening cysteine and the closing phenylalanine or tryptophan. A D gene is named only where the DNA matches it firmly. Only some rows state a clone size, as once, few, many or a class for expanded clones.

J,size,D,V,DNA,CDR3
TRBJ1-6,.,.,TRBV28,TGTGCCAGCAGCGTAACCGGTAATTCACCCCTCCACTTT,CASSVTGNSPLHF
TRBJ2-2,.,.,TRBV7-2,TGTGCCAGCAGACGGGGTTCAGCGAACACCGGGGAGCTGTTTTTT,CASRRGSANTGELFF
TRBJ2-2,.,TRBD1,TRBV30,TGTGCCACCCTTGGCGGGACAGGGTCGGTTGGCACCGGGGAGCTGTTTTTT,CATLGGTGSVGTGELFF
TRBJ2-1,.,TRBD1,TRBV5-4,TGTGCCAGCAGCTTACCCGGGACAGGGTACAATGAGCAGTTCTTC,CASSLPGTGYNEQFF
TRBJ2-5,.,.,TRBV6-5,TGTGCCAGCAGTAGGGCAGGGGAAGAGACCCAGTACTTC,CASSRAGEETQYF
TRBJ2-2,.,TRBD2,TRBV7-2,TGTGCCAGCAGCCAGCCGGGGGGATACACCGGGGAGCTGTTTTTT,CASSQPGGYTGELFF
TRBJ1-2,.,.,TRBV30,TGTGCCTGGAGTGTACTAAATACCGCAGCCTACACCTTC,CAWSVLNTAAYTF
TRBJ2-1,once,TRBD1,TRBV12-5,TGTGCTAGTGAACCGGGACAGTCTTATGAGCAGTTCTTC,CASEPGQSYEQFF
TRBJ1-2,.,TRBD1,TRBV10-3,TGTGCCATAGAACAGGGGGCCTCCTATGGCTACACCTTC,CAIEQGASYGYTF
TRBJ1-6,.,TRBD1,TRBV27,TGTGCCAGCAGTTTAAGACAGGGTAATTCACCCCTCCACTTT,CASSLRQGNSPLHF
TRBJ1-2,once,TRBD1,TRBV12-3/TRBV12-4,TGTGCCAGCAGACCGGGACAGGCCAATGGCTACACCTTC,CASRPGQANGYTF
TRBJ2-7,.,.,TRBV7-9,TGTGCCAGCAGCTCGGCCGGGTCCCCCTACGAGCAGTACTTC,CASSSAGSPYEQYF
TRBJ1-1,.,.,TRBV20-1,TGCAGTGCTAGTAAAGCGAACACTGAAGCTTTCTTT,CSASKANTEAFF
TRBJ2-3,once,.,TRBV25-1,TGTGCCAGCAGTGAGCCTAGGCCAGATACGCAGTATTTT,CASSEPRPDTQYF
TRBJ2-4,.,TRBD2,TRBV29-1,TGCAGCGCCAGAAGGCGCGGGAGGGGAAACATTCAGTACTTC,CSARRRGRGNIQYF
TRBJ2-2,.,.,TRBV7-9,TGTGCCAGCAGACCCGGGACAACGAACACCGGGGAGCTGTTTTTT,CASRPGTTNTGELFF
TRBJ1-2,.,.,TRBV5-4,TGTGCCAGCAGCTTGGCCCAGGGCTATTATGGCTACACCTTC,CASSLAQGYYGYTF
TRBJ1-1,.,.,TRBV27,TGTGCCAGCAGTCCCAGGGCCAGGAACACTGAAGCTTTCTTT,CASSPRARNTEAFF
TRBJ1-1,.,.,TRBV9,TGTGCCAGCAGCGCTTCTATCCTAAACGTCAACACTGAAGCTTTCTTT,CASSASILNVNTEAFF
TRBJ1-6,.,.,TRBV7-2,TGTGCCAGCAGCTCCAGCAGGAACTCCTATAATTCACCCCTCCACTTT,CASSSSRNSYNSPLHF